This TCR beta chain comes out of a study of blood T cell repertoires in COVID-19. Study-level background: PBMCs, B-cell-depleted T cells, or T cells were the source of the cDNA or gDNA that made up the material.

A few counts support this clone. Per germline, CDR1 LGHDT and CDR2 YNNKEL (reference sequence). The CDR3 loop spans 13 amino acids. V was shortened by 3 bases and J by 5 bases, with 8 bases between the two germline ends. Original analysis: By means of reference gene primer amplification, nucleated cell counts were estimated. Assay: immunoSEQ multiplex PCR; the TCRdb copy retains only in-frame clones and omits some. The DNA was the basis for D and trimming; V, J and clone size are from that table. The sample lists roughly 410,000 clones, 70% to 90% occurring once. Enrolment of Seattle patients took place during active infection, and they were followed longitudinally.

This chain uses TRBV3-1 (or the pseudogene TRBV3-2) with TRBJ1-5; D is possibly TRBD1 (5 bases). This TCR was sampled from a woman in her sixties or seventies with COVID-19, enrolled during active disease. Specimen: peripheral blood. CDR3: CASSQGGDQPQHF. CDR3 DNA sequence: TGTGCCAGCAGCCAGGGGGGAGATCAGCCCCAGCATTTT.